The 9 T cell receptor beta chains listed next were all sequenced from one sample in a study of cytomegalovirus exposure and HLA in healthy donors. Use of 60 Vbeta and 13 Jbeta primers characterized the PCR. TCRdb's table, derived via immunoSEQ multiplex PCR, lists solely in-frame clones and lacks some. In the table there are 130,000 to 150,000 clones, 75% to 80% of which are singletons. Sequenced material: PBMCs. Receptors originate from a man aged 35 to 55 in good health and CMV-seropositive.

This clone was found a few times. The chain combines TRBV2 with TRBJ1-5; TRBD1 aligns across 7 bases. V lost 7 bases, J lost 5 bases, and 8 bases stayed unmatched. The germline V gene encodes CDR1 SNHLY and CDR2 FYNNEI. The CDR3 totals 14 residues. The CDR3 DNA is TGTGCCAGCACCCTAGACAGGGATGATCAGCCCCAGCATTTT. Protein product: CASTLDRDDQPQHF.

The chain carries TRBV7-2 and TRBJ2-1, with D possibly matching TRBD2 (6 bases). The CDR3 has 15 amino acids. Trimming took 4 bases from V and 4 from J, leaving 14 bases between them. Germline CDR1 SGHTA, CDR2 FQGNSA. CDR3 region: CASSSPDGGYNEQFF. CDR3 DNA: TGTGCCAGCAGCTCGCCCGACGGAGGGTACAATGAGCAGTTCTTC.

This chain joins TRBV27 and TRBJ1-4; D unclear. CDR3 length: 15 residues. Germline V gives CDR1 MNHEY, CDR2 SMNVEV (reference sequence). V was cut by 3 bases and J by 8 bases, with 16 bases left in between. The CDR3 DNA reads TGTGCCAGCAGTTTGGTCGGGAGAGGTCGAGAAAAACTGTTTTTT. This sequence encodes CASSLVGRGREKLFF.

Notes on this clone: Other DNA sequences in the sample encode the same CDR3. The rearrangement uses TRBV7-8 and TRBJ2-7; 8 bases map to TRBD1. CDR1 and CDR2 from the germline V gene are SGHVS and FQNEAQ. The CDR3 covers 15 residues. V shed 0 bases and J 2 bases; nucleotides not matched to a gene: 3. CDR3 nucleotide sequence: TGTGCCAGCAGCTTAGCCGGGACAGGAACCTACGAGCAGTACTTC. It encodes CASSLAGTGTYEQYF. The complete variable domain, with remaining parts taken from reference TRBV7-8 and TRBJ2-7, reads GAGVSQSPRYKVAKRGQDVALRCDPISGHVSLFWYQQALGQGPEFLTYFQNEAQLDKSGLPSDRFFAERPEGSVSTLKIQRTQQEDSAVYLCASSLAGTGTYEQYFGPGTRLTVT.

V is TRBV7-2 and J is TRBJ2-7; TRBD1 matches at 7 bases. Germline V gene sequence: CDR1 SGHTA, CDR2 FQGNSA. This CDR3 is 15 amino acids long. V shed 0 bases, J shed 5 bases, and the junction held 7 bases outside the gene matches. This chain's CDR3 is CASSLARQGVHEQYF. The CDR3 DNA follows: TGTGCCAGCAGCTTAGCGCGGCAGGGGGTCCACGAGCAGTACTTC.

The rearrangement uses TRBV7-3 and TRBJ2-7; maybe TRBD2 (5 bases). The CDR3 length is 16 residues. V was trimmed by 5 bases and J by 0 bases, leaving 17 bases between them. Per germline, CDR1 SGHTA and CDR2 FQGTGA. The chain's CDR3 is CASSPTGHTSSYEQYF. The CDR3 DNA follows: TGTGCCAGCAGCCCCACTGGTCACACTAGCTCCTACGAGCAGTACTTC. Looking up the rest from reference TRBV7-3 and TRBJ2-7 gives the full variable domain: GAGVSQTPSNKVTEKGKYVELRCDPISGHTALYWYRQSLGQGPEFLIYFQGTGAADDSGLPNDRFFAVRPEGSVSTLKIQRTERGDSAVYLCASSPTGHTSSYEQYFGPGTRLTVT.

This clone has only one observation. The rearrangement links TRBV19 to TRBJ2-2; 14 nucleotides agree with TRBD2. Trimming at V came to 10 bases and at J to 7 bases, leaving 14 bases not matched to a gene. Germline V gives CDR1 LNHDA, CDR2 SQIVND (reference sequence). The CDR3 spans 17 residues. The CDR3 nucleotides read TGTGCCACCCCGGCCCCCGGACTAGCGGGAGGTATCGGGGAGCTGTTTTTT. Translated: CATPAPGLAGGIGELFF.

V and J are TRBV27 and TRBJ2-2; 9 bases agree with TRBD1. CDR1 MNHEY and CDR2 SMNVEV come from the germline V gene (reference sequence). This CDR3 region has 19 residues. Trimming at V came to 4 bases and at J to 0 bases, leaving 12 bases not matched to a gene. This chain's CDR3 is CASSSLIRTGDPNTGELFF. The CDR3 bases are TGTGCCAGCAGTTCTCTCATTCGGACAGGGGACCCGAACACCGGGGAGCTGTTTTTT.

The V gene is TRBV28, the J gene TRBJ2-3; perhaps TRBD1 as D (6 bases). The CDR3 sequence is 13 residues long. The V end lost 6 bases, the J end lost 2 bases, and 9 bases lay between the germline ends. CDR1 is MDHEN, CDR2 SYDVKM, per germline. CDR3 in amino acids: CASSRDITDTQYF. CDR3 sequence (DNA): TGTGCCAGCAGCCGGGACATCACAGATACGCAGTATTTT.